This paragraph covers one T cell receptor beta chain sequence. No antigen is known for it. Built from TCR beta cDNA, the libraries had unique molecular identifiers in them. TCRdb processed the PCR reads anew with MiXCR; each CDR3 protein has one entry. Of around 440,000 distinct CDR3 sequences listed, roughly 45% are singletons. V shed 4 bases and J shed 4 bases, with 17 bases lying between them. Germline CDR1 and CDR2: SGHTA and FQGTGA. CDR3 length: 16 amino acids. This sample stems from a study of post-analysis software for immune sequencing data. Study context: As for disease course, relapsing-remitting, secondary progressive and progressive-relapsing multiple sclerosis were all included. General study points: Those samples that were prepared in the same batch co-clustered strongly by F measure. TRBV5-6, TRBV5-1 and TRBV20-1 belonged to a set of about 5 TRBV segments that were more frequent in patients than controls.

Material for sequencing was blood. The V and J genes are TRBV7-3 and TRBJ2-1; D perhaps matches TRBD2 (5 bases). This TCR was sampled from a girl aged 10 to 17 with multiple sclerosis. CDR3 sequence (DNA): TGTGCCAGCAGCTCTAGCTTAACTTACCTTTACAATGAGCAGTTCTTC. It encodes CASSSSLTYLYNEQFF. Full variable domain (missing parts from reference TRBV7-3 and TRBJ2-1): GAGVSQTPSNKVTEKGKYVELRCDPISGHTALYWYRQSLGQGPEFLIYFQGTGAADDSGLPNDRFFAVRPEGSVSTLKIQRTERGDSAVYLCASSSSLTYLYNEQFFGPGTRLTVL.